This entry describes one T cell receptor beta chain. Here immunoSEQ multiplex PCR was the method, and the copy in TCRdb shows in-frame clones only, minus some. The repertoire includes about 88,000 clones, 89% of them detected once, and 0.85% to 1% sits in the top ten. The CDR3 is 13 amino acids. Losses at the gene ends were 8 bases for V and 9 bases for J; bases not matched to a gene: 9. The germline gives CDR1 WNHNN, CDR2 SYGVQD (reference sequence). This sample is part of a study of PD-L1 blockade in urothelial cancer. Study in general: Patients' histories included 0 to 3 prior chemotherapy regimens.

Time point indicated: pretreatment peripheral blood. The patients' disease, urothelial carcinoma, was locally advanced or metastatic. Sample numbers ranged from 1 to 8 per patient, encompassing pretreatment and on-treatment collections. The material sequenced was PBMCs, taken around atezolizumab (anti-PD-L1) treatment. The sequence was obtained from a woman at least 80 years old with urothelial cancer. V is TRBV10-1 and J is TRBJ2-1; 8 nucleotides line up with TRBD1. CDR3 in amino acids: CASQDRGLGEQFF. CDR3 DNA sequence: TGCGCCAGCCAAGACAGGGGCCTGGGTGAGCAGTTCTTC.